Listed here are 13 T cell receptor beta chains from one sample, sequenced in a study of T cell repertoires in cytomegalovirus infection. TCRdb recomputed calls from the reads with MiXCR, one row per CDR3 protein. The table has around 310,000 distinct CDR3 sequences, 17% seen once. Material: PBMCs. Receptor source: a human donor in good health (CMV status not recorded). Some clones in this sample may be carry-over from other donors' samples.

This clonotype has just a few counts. The CDR3 DNA is TGCAGTGCTAGAGATTCGCGGGAGACCCAGTACTTC. Its protein product is CSARDSRETQYF. This sequence joins TRBV20-1 and TRBJ2-5; D call uncertain. The CDR3 contains 12 residues. Trimming pared 0 bases from V and 5 bases from J, leaving 7 bases between. Germline CDR1 and CDR2: DFQATT and SNEGSKA (reference sequence).

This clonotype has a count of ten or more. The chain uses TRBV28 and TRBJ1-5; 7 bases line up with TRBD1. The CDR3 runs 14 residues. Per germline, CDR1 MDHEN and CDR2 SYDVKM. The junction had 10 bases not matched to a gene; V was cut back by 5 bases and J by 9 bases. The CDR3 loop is CASSPGQETPPQHF. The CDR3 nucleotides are TGTGCCAGCAGTCCTGGACAGGAGACACCGCCCCAGCATTTT.

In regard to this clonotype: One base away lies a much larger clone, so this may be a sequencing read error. In DNA form, the CDR3 reads TGTGCCAGCAGAGGGGGACAGGAAGGTAATTCACCCCTCCACTTT. Translated: CASRGGQEGNSPLHF. The chain recombines TRBV6-2 or TRBV6-3 with TRBJ1-6; 8 bases agree with TRBD1. Losses at the gene ends were 6 bases for V and 6 bases for J; bases not matched to a gene: 7. Germline-derived CDR1 and CDR2 are MNHEY and SVGEGT. This CDR3 is built from 15 residues.

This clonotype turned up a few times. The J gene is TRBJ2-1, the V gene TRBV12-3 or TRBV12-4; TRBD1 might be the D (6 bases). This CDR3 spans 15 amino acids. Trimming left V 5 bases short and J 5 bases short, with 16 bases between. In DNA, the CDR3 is TGTGCCAGCAGTATACAGGGCCGCCCGGACAATGAGCAGTTCTTC. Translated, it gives CASSIQGRPDNEQFF.

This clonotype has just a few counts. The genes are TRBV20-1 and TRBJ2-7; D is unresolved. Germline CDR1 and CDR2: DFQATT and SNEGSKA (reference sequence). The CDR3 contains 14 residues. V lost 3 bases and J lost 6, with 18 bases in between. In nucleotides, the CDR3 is TGCAGTGCTAGGGACGCCAGAAGTGGCTCCGAGCAGTACTTC. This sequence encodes CSARDARSGSEQYF.

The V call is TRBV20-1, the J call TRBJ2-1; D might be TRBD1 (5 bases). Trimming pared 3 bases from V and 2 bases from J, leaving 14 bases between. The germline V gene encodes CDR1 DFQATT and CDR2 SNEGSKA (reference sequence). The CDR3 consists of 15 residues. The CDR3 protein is CSAREGAYAYNEQFF. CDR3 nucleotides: TGCAGTGCTAGGGAAGGGGCTTATGCCTACAATGAGCAGTTCTTC.

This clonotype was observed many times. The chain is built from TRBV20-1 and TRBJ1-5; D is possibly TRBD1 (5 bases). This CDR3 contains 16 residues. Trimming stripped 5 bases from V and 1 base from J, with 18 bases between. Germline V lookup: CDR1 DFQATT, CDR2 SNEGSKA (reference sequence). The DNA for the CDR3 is TGCAGTGCTGCCAGGGAGGGCTCGGGGAGCAATCAGCCCCAGCATTTT. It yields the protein CSAAREGSGSNQPQHF.

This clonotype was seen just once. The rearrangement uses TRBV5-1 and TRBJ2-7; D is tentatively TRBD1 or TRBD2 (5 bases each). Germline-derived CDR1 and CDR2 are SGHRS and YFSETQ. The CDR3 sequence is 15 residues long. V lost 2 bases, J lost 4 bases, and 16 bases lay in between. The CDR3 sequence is CASSLEGRTSYEQYF. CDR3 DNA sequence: TGCGCCAGCAGCTTAGAGGGGCGGACGTCGTACGAGCAGTACTTC.

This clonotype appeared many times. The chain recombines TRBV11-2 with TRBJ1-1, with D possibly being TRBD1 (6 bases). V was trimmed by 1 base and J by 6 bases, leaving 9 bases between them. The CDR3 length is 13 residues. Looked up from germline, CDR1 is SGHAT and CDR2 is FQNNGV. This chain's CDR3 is CASSLARQAEAFF. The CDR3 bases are TGTGCCAGCAGCTTAGCAAGACAGGCTGAAGCTTTCTTT.

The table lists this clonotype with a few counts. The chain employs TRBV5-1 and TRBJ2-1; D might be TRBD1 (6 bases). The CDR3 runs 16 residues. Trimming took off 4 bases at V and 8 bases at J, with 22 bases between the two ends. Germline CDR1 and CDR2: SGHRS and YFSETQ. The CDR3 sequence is CASSAYRAPGWDEQFF. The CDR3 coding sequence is TGCGCCAGCAGCGCGTACAGGGCCCCAGGTTGGGATGAGCAGTTCTTC.

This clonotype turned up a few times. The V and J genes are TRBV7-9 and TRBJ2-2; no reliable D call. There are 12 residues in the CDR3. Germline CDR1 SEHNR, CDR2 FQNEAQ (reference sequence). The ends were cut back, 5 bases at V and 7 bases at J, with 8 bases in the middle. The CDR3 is CASSPLVGELFF. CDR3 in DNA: TGTGCCAGCAGCCCTTTGGTCGGGGAGCTGTTTTTT.

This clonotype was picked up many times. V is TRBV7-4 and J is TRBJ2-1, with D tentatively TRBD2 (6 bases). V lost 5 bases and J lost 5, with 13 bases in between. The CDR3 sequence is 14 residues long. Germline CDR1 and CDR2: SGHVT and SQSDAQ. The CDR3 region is CASSTGGSNNEQFF. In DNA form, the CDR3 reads TGTGCCAGCAGCACCGGGGGTAGCAACAATGAGCAGTTCTTC.

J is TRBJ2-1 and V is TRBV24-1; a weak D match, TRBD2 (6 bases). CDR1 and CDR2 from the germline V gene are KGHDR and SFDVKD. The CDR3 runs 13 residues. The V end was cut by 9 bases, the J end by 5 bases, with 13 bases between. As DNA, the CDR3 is TGTGCCACCTCAGGAGGGGAAAACAATGAGCAGTTCTTC. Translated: CATSGGENNEQFF.